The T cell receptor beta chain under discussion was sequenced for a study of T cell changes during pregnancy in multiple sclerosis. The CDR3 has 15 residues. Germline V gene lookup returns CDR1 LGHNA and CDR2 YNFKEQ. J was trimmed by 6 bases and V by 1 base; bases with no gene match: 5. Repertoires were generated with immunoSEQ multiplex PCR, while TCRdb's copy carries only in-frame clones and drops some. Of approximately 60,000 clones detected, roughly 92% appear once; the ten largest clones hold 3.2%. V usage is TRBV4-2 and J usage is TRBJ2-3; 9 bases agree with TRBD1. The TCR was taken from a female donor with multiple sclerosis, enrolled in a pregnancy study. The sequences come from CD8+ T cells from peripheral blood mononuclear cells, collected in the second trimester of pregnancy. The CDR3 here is CASSQGTGGADTQYF. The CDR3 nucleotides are TGTGCCAGCAGCCAAGGCACAGGGGGCGCGGATACGCAGTATTTT.